The clone carrying this T cell receptor (beta chain) was found many times. Antigen: not known. TCRdb called the 5' RACE reads again in MiXCR, with one record for every CDR3 protein. The sample lists roughly 490,000 distinct CDR3 sequences; approximately 5% were seen once. These data belong to a study of CD8 T cells in ankylosing spondylitis. Broader study findings: Characteristic, it appeared, of ankylosing spondylitis blood was a TCR beta motif of several highly homologous variants. Disease-associated clones were CD8+ and fairly uncommon in peripheral blood. Matched ankylosing spondylitis synovial fluid reportedly showed significant enrichment of disease-linked clones. Prior work had noted some motif variants in reactive arthritis blood and synovial fluid.

The germline CDR1 and CDR2 sequences are SGHAT and FQNNGV. V lost 5 bases to trimming and J lost 2 bases, with 21 bases between them. The CDR3 length is 18 residues. The TCR was taken from a male donor with ankylosing spondylitis. Sequencing was done on a sample of blood, either unsorted or a sorted T cell fraction (not recorded which). J is TRBJ2-2 and V is TRBV11-2; TRBD2 might be the D (6 bases). DNA for the CDR3: TGTGCCAGCAGCGTAGGGATCGTGACGGGAGATAACACCGGGGAGCTGTTTTTT. This sequence encodes CASSVGIVTGDNTGELFF.